This entry concerns a single TCR beta chain. Its matching antigen is unknown. This record comes from a study of cytomegalovirus exposure and HLA in healthy donors. Whole-study results and caveats: Cytomegalovirus association was listed for 164 TCR beta chains.

Donors had nominal health at sampling but likely had unrecorded immune exposures. The PCR was carried out with 60 Vbeta primers and 13 Jbeta primers. The method was immunoSEQ multiplex PCR; TCRdb's version includes in-frame clones alone and lacks a portion of them. The top ten clones hold less than 4.5% of a sample with tens of thousands of clones, around three quarters of them seen once. Looked up from germline, CDR1 is LNHDA and CDR2 is SQIVND (reference sequence). This CDR3 has 12 residues. The sequencing sample was made of PBMCs. V and J are TRBV19 and TRBJ2-5; D gene uncertain. The J call may be in error: the DNA end matches TRBJ2-7 better. This sequence originates from a man aged 35-49 years in good health and CMV-seronegative. CDR3: CASSSLQAEQYF. CDR3 nucleotides: TGTGCCAGTAGTTCCCTTCAGGCCGAGCAGTACTTC.